The rows below give T cell receptor beta chains drawn from one sample of a study of Ad26.COV2.S vaccination and SARS-CoV-2 variants. Produced via immunoSEQ multiplex PCR; TCRdb's table is partial and in-frame only. The sample holds roughly 300,000 clones; 65% to 90% are singletons and the top ten take about 10%. The material sequenced was peripheral blood, taken in a trial of Ad26.COV2.S vaccine versus placebo. The receptors were sampled from a person aged 18-65 years who received the Ad26.COV2.S COVID-19 vaccine or a placebo. Both conserved end residues are part of each CDR3. A D gene is named only where the DNA matches it firmly. Clone size is given for some rows only: seen once, a few or many times, or a class if the clone is expanded.

>.|TRBJ2-1|TRBD2|TRBV28
CASSWTSVNEQFF
TGTGCCAGCAGTTGGACTAGCGTCAATGAGCAGTTCTTC
>.|TRBJ2-5|TRBD2|TRBV28
CASSPEGLATTWETQYF
TGTGCCAGCAGCCCCGAGGGACTAGCGACAACGTGGGAGACCCAGTACTTC
>.|TRBJ2-2|.|TRBV7-2
CASSLGLGGRELFF
TGTGCCAGCAGCTTAGGGCTCGGCGGGCGGGAGCTGTTTTTT
>.|TRBJ2-3|TRBD1|TRBV6-5
CASRDRVLRDTQYF
TGTGCCAGCCGGGACAGGGTATTGAGGGATACGCAGTATTTT
>.|TRBJ2-5|.|TRBV2
CASSGAFGPEETQYF
TGTGCCAGCAGTGGGGCATTCGGACCCGAGGAGACCCAGTACTTC
>.|TRBJ2-2|TRBD1|TRBV5-1
CASRLQGGKVAGELFF
TGCGCCAGCAGATTACAGGGGGGAAAAGTCGCCGGGGAGCTGTTTTTT
>.|TRBJ2-1|.|TRBV16
CASSLGDYNEQFF
TGTGCCAGCAGCCTGGGAGATTACAATGAGCAGTTCTTC
>few|TRBJ1-2|.|TRBV18
CASSPTQGWTTGYTF
TGTGCCAGCTCGCCCACACAGGGTTGGACGACTGGCTACACCTTC
>.|TRBJ1-3|.|TRBV28
CASSLGTLGNTIYF
TGTGCCAGCAGTTTAGGGACGCTTGGAAACACCATATATTTT
>.|TRBJ2-6|.|TRBV19
CASSHREAAGANVLTF
TGTGCCAGTAGTCACAGGGAAGCAGCTGGGGCCAACGTCCTGACTTTC
>.|TRBJ2-7|TRBD1|TRBV3-1/TRBV3-2
CASSRDASGTGGYEQYF
TGTGCCAGCAGCCGCGACGCCTCCGGGACAGGGGGATACGAGCAGTACTTC
>few|TRBJ2-2|.|TRBV28
CASSFFREAGELFF
TGTGCCAGCAGTTTTTTCAGGGAGGCCGGGGAGCTGTTTTTT
>.|TRBJ1-2|TRBD1|TRBV5-5
CASSSGDRGRGNYGYTF
TGTGCCAGCAGCTCCGGGGACAGGGGGCGCGGCAACTATGGCTACACCTTC
>once|TRBJ1-1|.|TRBV27
CASQKAGRTEAFF
TGTGCCAGCCAGAAGGCAGGGCGGACTGAAGCTTTCTTT
>.|TRBJ2-2|.|TRBV18
CASSPLGTANTGELFF
TGTGCCAGCTCACCACTAGGCACAGCGAACACCGGGGAGCTGTTTTTT
>.|TRBJ2-7|.|TRBV7-9
CASSLPGPGYEQYF
TGTGCCAGCAGCCTTCCGGGACCTGGCTACGAGCAGTACTTC
>.|TRBJ2-7|.|TRBV18
CASSPPSGGSNF
TGTGCCAGCTCACCACCGTCAGGGGGGTCAAACTTC
>.|TRBJ1-2|.|TRBV10-3
CAISESGTGPNYGYTF
TGTGCCATCAGTGAGTCCGGGACGGGACCTAACTATGGCTACACCTTC
>.|TRBJ1-4|.|TRBV2
CASSDRENEKLFF
TGTGCCAGCAGTGACAGGGAAAATGAAAAACTGTTTTTT
>.|TRBJ1-4|.|TRBV5-1
CASSTEGVGNEKLFF
TGCGCCAGCAGCACGGAGGGGGTAGGCAATGAAAAACTGTTTTTT
>.|TRBJ2-1|TRBD2|TRBV4-3
CASSQVWLAGVSYNEQFF
TGCGCCAGCAGCCAAGTGTGGCTAGCGGGAGTTTCCTACAATGAGCAGTTCTTC
>.|TRBJ2-7|TRBD1|TRBV29-1
CSVAGTGENEQYF
TGCAGCGTCGCCGGGACAGGGGAAAACGAGCAGTACTTC
>few|TRBJ2-5|TRBD2|TRBV19
CASSSWGLADNQETQYF
TGTGCCAGTAGTAGTTGGGGACTAGCGGATAACCAAGAGACCCAGTACTTC
>.|TRBJ1-2|TRBD1|TRBV19
CASSMSPAQGAYYGYTF
TGTGCCAGTAGTATGAGTCCTGCGCAGGGGGCGTACTATGGCTACACCTTC
>.|TRBJ2-5|.|TRBV20-1
CSADEETQYF
TGCAGTGCTGACGAAGAGACCCAGTACTTC
>.|TRBJ1-2|TRBD1|TRBV2
CASSERQGYGYTF
TGTGCCAGCAGTGAACGACAGGGCTATGGCTACACCTTC
>.|TRBJ2-7|.|TRBV28
CASSFTVTYEQYF
TGTGCCAGCAGTTTTACGGTAACCTACGAGCAGTACTTC
>.|TRBJ2-3|TRBD2|TRBV27
CASSLSGREVRDTQYF
TGTGCCAGCAGTTTATCGGGGCGGGAGGTGAGAGATACGCAGTATTTT
>.|TRBJ1-1|.|TRBV27
CASRTPSGGKSEAFF
TGTGCCAGCAGGACCCCGAGTGGGGGTAAATCTGAAGCTTTCTTT